Listed here are 2 T cell receptor beta chains from one sample, sequenced in a study of T cell responses to AZD1222 COVID-19 vaccine. Sequencing used immunoSEQ multiplex PCR; TCRdb keeps in-frame clones, though not all of them. There are 110,000 to 150,000 clones in the sample; about 89% occur only once, and about 4.4% lies in the top ten. Sequenced here: peripheral blood, sampled on day 0 of AZD1222 vaccination. The receptor source for this set is an adult in good health.

The V gene is TRBV5-1, the J gene TRBJ2-1; TRBD1 matches 8 bases. The V and J ends lost 2 bases and 10 bases, in that order; junction bases with no gene match: 8. The germline V gene encodes CDR1 SGHRS and CDR2 YFSETQ. This CDR3 region has 14 residues. CDR3 sequence (DNA): TGCGCCAGCAGCTTAGGACAGGGAAAGGGCGAGCAGTTCTTC. As protein: CASSLGQGKGEQFF.

This clone was observed once. This chain uses TRBV19 with TRBJ2-1; 15 nucleotides line up with TRBD2. CDR3 length: 12 amino acids. The V segment lost 10 bases and the J segment 14 bases; nucleotides outside the gene matches: 6. The germline CDR1 and CDR2 sequences are LNHDA and SQIVND (reference sequence). Here the CDR3 reads CATGLAGGKEFF. For the CDR3, the DNA is TGTGCCACGGGACTAGCGGGGGGAAAGGAGTTCTTC.